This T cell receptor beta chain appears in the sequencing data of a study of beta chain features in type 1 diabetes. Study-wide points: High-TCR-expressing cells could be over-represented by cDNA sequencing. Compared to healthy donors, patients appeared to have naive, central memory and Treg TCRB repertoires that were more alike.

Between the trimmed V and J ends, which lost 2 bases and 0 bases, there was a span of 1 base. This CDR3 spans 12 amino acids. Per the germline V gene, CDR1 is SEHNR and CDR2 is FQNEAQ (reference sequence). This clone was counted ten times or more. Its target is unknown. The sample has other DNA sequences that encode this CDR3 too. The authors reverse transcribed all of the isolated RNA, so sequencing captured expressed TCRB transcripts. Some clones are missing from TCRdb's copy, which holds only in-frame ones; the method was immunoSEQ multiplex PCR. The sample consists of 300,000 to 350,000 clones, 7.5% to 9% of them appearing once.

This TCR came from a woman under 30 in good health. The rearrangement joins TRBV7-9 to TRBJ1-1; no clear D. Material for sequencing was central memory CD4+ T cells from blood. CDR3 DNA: TGTGCCAGCAGCTTAATGAACACTGAAGCTTTCTTT. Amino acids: CASSLMNTEAFF.